One sample yielded the 16 T cell receptor beta chains listed below, sequenced in a study of shared clonotypes between healthy human individuals. TCRdb keeps only in-frame clones here, not all; method: immunoSEQ multiplex PCR. The top ten hold about 0.36% of the sample, which has roughly 2.2 million clones, about 90% seen once. Sample: naive CD4+ T cells from PBMCs. Documented subset: CD45RA+ positively selected. The receptor set was obtained from a man between 18 and 29 years old in good health. Some clones in this sample may be carry-over from other donors' samples.

Points on this clone: The same CDR3 can be traced to other DNA sequences in this sample. The rearrangement links TRBV5-1 to TRBJ2-5, with D perhaps TRBD2 (5 bases). Deletions cut 2 bases from V and 9 bases from J, with 8 bases between. The CDR3 runs to 11 residues. Germline CDR1 is SGHRS and CDR2 is YFSETQ. CDR3 in DNA: TGCGCCAGCAGCTTAGAGGGCCCCCAGTACTTC. Translation: CASSLEGPQYF. Drawing the rest from reference TRBV5-1 and TRBJ2-5, the complete variable domain is KAGVTQTPRYLIKTRGQQVTLSCSPISGHRSVSWYQQTPGQGLQFLFEYFSETQRNKGNFPGRFSGRQFSNSRSEMNVSTLELGDSALYLCASSLEGPQYFGPGTRLLVL.

The chain employs TRBV19 and TRBJ1-3, with 9 bases lining up with TRBD1. The CDR3 consists of 15 residues. After removal of 6 bases from V and 3 bases from J, the junction contained 6 bases not matched to a gene. CDR1 is LNHDA, CDR2 SQIVND, per germline (reference sequence). The CDR3 protein is CASSFTGGIGNTIYF. The CDR3 DNA sequence: TGTGCCAGTAGCTTCACAGGGGGCATTGGAAACACCATATATTTT.

Here the CDR3 DNA reads TGTGCCAGTATGAGGTCGCGCAATCAGCCCCAGCATTTT. Its protein product is CASMRSRNQPQHF. The rearrangement links TRBV19 to TRBJ1-5; D is ambiguous. Trimming left V 7 bases short and J 2 bases short, with 9 bases between. The CDR3 is 13 residues long. Germline V gene lookup returns CDR1 LNHDA and CDR2 SQIVND (reference sequence).

V usage is TRBV28 and J usage is TRBJ1-2; possible D gene TRBD1, 6 bases. Germline V gives CDR1 MDHEN, CDR2 SYDVKM. Trimming removed 7 bases from V and 8 bases from J, with 20 bases in between. The CDR3 is 14 residues long. DNA for the CDR3: TGTGCCAGCAACTCCCCCTGGGACATTGACGGCTACACCTTC. It specifies CASNSPWDIDGYTF.

The chain is built from TRBV2 and TRBJ1-1, with D unclear. From germline, CDR1 is SNHLY and CDR2 FYNNEI. Trimming stripped 8 bases from V and 3 bases from J, with 7 bases between. The CDR3 totals 11 residues. The CDR3 bases are TGTGCCAGCGGCGAGGACACTGAAGCTTTCTTT. It is translated as CASGEDTEAFF.

CDR3 nucleotides: TGCAGCGGGGAAACAGGGAGCTACGAGCAGTACTTC. Protein: CSGETGSYEQYF. This chain connects TRBV29-1 to TRBJ2-7, with D maybe TRBD1 (6 bases). The V end was cut by 7 bases, the J end by 3 bases, with 13 bases between. Per germline, CDR1 SQVTM and CDR2 ANQGSEA. CDR3 length: 12 amino acids.

The chain uses TRBV30 and TRBJ1-5, with D maybe TRBD1 (5 bases). The V and J ends lost 0 bases and 7 bases respectively, with 10 bases between them. Germline CDR1 reads GTSNPN; CDR2 reads SVGIG (reference sequence). This CDR3 is 13 amino acids long. As DNA, the CDR3 is TGTGCCTGGAGTGTTGTTAAGGGGCAGCCCCAGCATTTT. This sequence encodes CAWSVVKGQPQHF.

The CDR3 DNA sequence: TGTGCCAGCGCTTCCCCCGTCAGGGGGGCGGCTACGCAGTATTTT. This sequence encodes CASASPVRGAATQYF. The genes are TRBV27 and TRBJ2-3; tentatively, D is TRBD1 (7 bases). The V end was cut by 8 bases, the J end by 8 bases, with 23 bases between. CDR1 and CDR2 from the germline V gene are MNHEY and SMNVEV (reference sequence). The CDR3 consists of 15 residues.

About this clone: Other DNA sequences of this sample code for an identical CDR3. This chain links TRBV7-3 with TRBJ1-2; possible D gene TRBD1, 5 bases. Trimming stripped 2 bases from V and 5 bases from J, with 9 bases between. Germline V gene lookup returns CDR1 SGHTA and CDR2 FQGTGA. The CDR3 loop spans 13 amino acids. CDR3 sequence (DNA): TGTGCCAGCAGCTTAGACAGAACATATGGCTACACCTTC. Its translation: CASSLDRTYGYTF.

This chain links TRBV9 with TRBJ2-6; D possibly uses TRBD1 or TRBD2 (5 bases each). The V and J ends lost 1 base and 12 bases respectively, with 14 bases between them. This CDR3 has 14 residues. CDR1 SGDLS and CDR2 YYNGEE come from the germline V gene. The CDR3 region is CASSVMGEPFVLTF. CDR3 coding DNA: TGTGCCAGCAGCGTAATGGGGGAGCCGTTCGTCCTGACTTTC.

The V gene is TRBV10-3, the J gene TRBJ2-2; D unresolved. The germline V and J ends were trimmed by 0 bases and 3 bases, with 11 bases remaining between them. This CDR3 region has 16 residues. Germline values: CDR1 ENHRY, CDR2 SYGVKD. The CDR3 spells CAISESSVSDTGELFF. For the CDR3, the DNA is TGTGCCATCAGTGAGTCGAGTGTTTCTGACACCGGGGAGCTGTTTTTT.

Turning to this clone: Other DNA sequences in the sample encode the same CDR3. The gene calls are TRBV7-2 and TRBJ1-1, with 8 bases fitting TRBD1. This CDR3 contains 15 residues. CDR1 and CDR2 from the germline V gene are SGHTA and FQGNSA. The V segment lost 1 base and the J segment 4 bases; nucleotides outside the gene matches: 5. This chain's CDR3 is CASSLGQGAGTEAFF. DNA of the CDR3: TGTGCCAGCAGCTTAGGGCAGGGGGCGGGCACTGAAGCTTTCTTT.

The rearrangement joins TRBV11-2 to TRBJ2-3, with D possibly being TRBD2 (6 bases). The CDR3 extends over 12 amino acids. V lost 8 bases and J 5 bases, leaving 11 bases between the germline ends. The germline CDR1 and CDR2 sequences are SGHAT and FQNNGV. CDR3 region: CASGGSVDTQYF. DNA of the CDR3: TGTGCCAGCGGGGGGAGTGTAGATACGCAGTATTTT.

The V call is TRBV19, the J call TRBJ1-2; 7 positions match TRBD1. CDR1 and CDR2 from the germline V gene are LNHDA and SQIVND (reference sequence). V trimming: 5 bases; J trimming: 2 bases; junction bases outside the gene matches: 5. This CDR3 is 14 amino acids long. The CDR3 here is CASSPDRPNYGYTF. The CDR3 coding sequence is TGTGCCAGTAGTCCGGACAGGCCGAACTATGGCTACACCTTC.

The chain couples TRBV10-3 to TRBJ2-1; 9 positions match TRBD2. The CDR3 totals 16 residues. Germline V gene data show CDR1 as ENHRY and CDR2 as SYGVKD. V gave up 6 bases and J gave up 7 bases; unmatched junction bases: 13. The CDR3 region is CAIRSPAGGPGNEQFF. CDR3 coding DNA: TGTGCCATCAGATCTCCCGCGGGAGGGCCTGGAAATGAGCAGTTCTTC.

This rearrangement joins TRBV14 to TRBJ1-1; D is unresolved. The CDR3 extends over 14 amino acids. V lost 4 bases and J lost 3, with 12 bases in between. Germline CDR1 is SGHDN and CDR2 is FVKESK. The CDR3 region is CASSLLNTYTEAFF. The CDR3 DNA reads as TGTGCCAGCAGCCTACTCAACACATACACTGAAGCTTTCTTT.